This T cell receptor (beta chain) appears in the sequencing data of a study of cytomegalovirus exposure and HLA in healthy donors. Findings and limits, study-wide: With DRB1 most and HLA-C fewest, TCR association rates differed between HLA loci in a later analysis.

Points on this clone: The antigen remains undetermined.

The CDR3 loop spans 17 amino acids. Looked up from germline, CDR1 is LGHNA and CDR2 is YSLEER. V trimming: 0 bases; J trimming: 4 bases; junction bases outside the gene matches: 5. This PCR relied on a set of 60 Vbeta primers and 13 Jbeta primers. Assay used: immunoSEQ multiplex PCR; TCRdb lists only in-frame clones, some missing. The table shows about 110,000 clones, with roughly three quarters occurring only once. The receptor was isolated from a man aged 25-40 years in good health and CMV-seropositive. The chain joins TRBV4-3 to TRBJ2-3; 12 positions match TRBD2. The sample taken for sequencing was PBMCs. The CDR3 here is CASSQENLAGGPDTQYF. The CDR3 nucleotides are TGCGCCAGCAGCCAAGAAAACCTAGCGGGGGGGCCAGATACGCAGTATTTT.